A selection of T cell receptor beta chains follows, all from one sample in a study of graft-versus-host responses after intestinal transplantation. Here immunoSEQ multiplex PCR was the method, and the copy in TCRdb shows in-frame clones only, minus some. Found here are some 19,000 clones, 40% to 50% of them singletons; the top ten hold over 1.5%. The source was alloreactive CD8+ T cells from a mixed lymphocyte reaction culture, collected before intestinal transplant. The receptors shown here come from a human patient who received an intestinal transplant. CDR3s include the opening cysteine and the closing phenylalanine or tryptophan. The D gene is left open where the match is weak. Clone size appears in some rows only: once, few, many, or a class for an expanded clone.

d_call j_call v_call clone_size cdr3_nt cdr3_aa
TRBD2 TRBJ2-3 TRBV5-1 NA TGCGCCAGCAGCTTGGGACTAGCGGGCACAGATACGCAGTATTTT CASSLGLAGTDTQYF
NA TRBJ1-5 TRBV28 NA TGTGCCAGCAGCCCCCCAGGGGTCCCCTATAGCAATCAGCCCCAGCATTTT CASSPPGVPYSNQPQHF
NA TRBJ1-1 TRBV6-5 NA TGTGCCAGCAGTTTCCCCTGGGGGGAAGCTTTCTTT CASSFPWGEAFF
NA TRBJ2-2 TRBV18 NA TGTGCCAGCTCACCCACCCCGACAGTAAACACCGGGGAGCTGTTTTTT CASSPTPTVNTGELFF
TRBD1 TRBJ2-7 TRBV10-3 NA TGTGCCATCAGTCGCGGACCGGGACAGGGGGCCCACGAGCAGTACTTC CAISRGPGQGAHEQYF
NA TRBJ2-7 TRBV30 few TGTGCCTGGAGGAGATCGGAGACTAGAGTAGGCGAGCAGTACTTC CAWRRSETRVGEQYF
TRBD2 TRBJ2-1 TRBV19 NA TGTGCCAGTAGCCAGCGGGAGAGCTCCTACAATGAGCAGTTCTTC CASSQRESSYNEQFF
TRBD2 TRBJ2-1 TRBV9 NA TGTGCCAGCAGTGAGACAGCGGGGCCCTTAAATGAGCAGTTCTTC CASSETAGPLNEQFF
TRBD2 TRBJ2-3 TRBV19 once TGTGCCAGTAGTTTCAATTCACTAGCGGGAGGGACAGATACGCAGTATTTT CASSFNSLAGGTDTQYF
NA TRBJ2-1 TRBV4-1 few TGCGCCAGCAGCCAAGATCGGGCAGGGTTCAATGAGCAGTTCTTC CASSQDRAGFNEQFF
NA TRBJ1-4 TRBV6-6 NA TGTGCCAGCAGTTTTCTATCAACTAATGAAAAACTGTTTTTT CASSFLSTNEKLFF
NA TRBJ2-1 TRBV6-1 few TGTGCCAGCCCCCTTCTGGATGAGCAGTTCTTC CASPLLDEQFF
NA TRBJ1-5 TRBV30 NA TGTGCCTGGAGTGTCAATGGCGGACAGCCCCAGCATTTT CAWSVNGGQPQHF
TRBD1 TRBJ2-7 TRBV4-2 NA TGTGCCAGCAGCCCCACATTGACAGGGGGAGAGCAGTACTTC CASSPTLTGGEQYF
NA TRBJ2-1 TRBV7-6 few TGTGCCAGCAGCTCAATCCGACTAGCCCCAGGGGGTGAGCAGTTCTTC CASSSIRLAPGGEQFF
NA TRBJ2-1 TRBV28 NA TGTGCCAGCAGTGGAGACTACCCGAACTACAATGAGCAGTTCTTC CASSGDYPNYNEQFF
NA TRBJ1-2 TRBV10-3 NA TGTGCCATCTCTCTCCAAGGTACCAATGGCTACACCTTC CAISLQGTNGYTF
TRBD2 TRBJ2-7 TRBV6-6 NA TGTGCCAGCAGCCAAGGGACTAGCGGGGAAGTCGGGGAGCAGTACTTC CASSQGTSGEVGEQYF
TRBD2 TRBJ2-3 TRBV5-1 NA TGCGCCAGCAGCTTGGGCCGACTAGCGGTCACAGATACGCAGTATTTT CASSLGRLAVTDTQYF
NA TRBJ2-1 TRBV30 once TGTGCCTGGACGGGGGACTCCCCCGGGAAATCCTACAATGAGCAGTTCTTC CAWTGDSPGKSYNEQFF
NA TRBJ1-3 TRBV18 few TGTGCCAGCTCACCTTCGACGGGGGCCTCTGGAAACACCATATATTTT CASSPSTGASGNTIYF
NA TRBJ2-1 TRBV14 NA TGTGCCAGCAGCCAAGTCCGACTAGTCGGCTACAATGAGCAGTTCTTC CASSQVRLVGYNEQFF
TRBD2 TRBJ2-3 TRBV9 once TGTGCCAGCAGCGTAACTAGCGGGAGGAGGACAGATACGCAGTATTTT CASSVTSGRRTDTQYF
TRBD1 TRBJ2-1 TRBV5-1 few TGCGCCAGCAGCAGGACCGGGACAGGGGGCGGTGAGCAGTTCTTC CASSRTGTGGGEQFF
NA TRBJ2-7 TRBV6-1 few TGTGCCAGCAGGGTCGACGGACACTCCTACGAGCAGTACTTC CASRVDGHSYEQYF
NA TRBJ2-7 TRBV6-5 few TGTGCCAGCAGCCCTTGGGACCGTCCCTACGAGCAGTACTTC CASSPWDRPYEQYF
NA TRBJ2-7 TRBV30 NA TGTGCCTGGAGTGGATATGGGGCCCTCGGCGAGCAGTACTTC CAWSGYGALGEQYF
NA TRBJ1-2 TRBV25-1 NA TGTGCCAGCAGTAGAGGGACCTATGGCTACACCTTC CASSRGTYGYTF
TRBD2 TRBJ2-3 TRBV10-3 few TGTGCCATCAGGGGGGCGGGAGGGACCACAGATACGCAGTATTTT CAIRGAGGTTDTQYF